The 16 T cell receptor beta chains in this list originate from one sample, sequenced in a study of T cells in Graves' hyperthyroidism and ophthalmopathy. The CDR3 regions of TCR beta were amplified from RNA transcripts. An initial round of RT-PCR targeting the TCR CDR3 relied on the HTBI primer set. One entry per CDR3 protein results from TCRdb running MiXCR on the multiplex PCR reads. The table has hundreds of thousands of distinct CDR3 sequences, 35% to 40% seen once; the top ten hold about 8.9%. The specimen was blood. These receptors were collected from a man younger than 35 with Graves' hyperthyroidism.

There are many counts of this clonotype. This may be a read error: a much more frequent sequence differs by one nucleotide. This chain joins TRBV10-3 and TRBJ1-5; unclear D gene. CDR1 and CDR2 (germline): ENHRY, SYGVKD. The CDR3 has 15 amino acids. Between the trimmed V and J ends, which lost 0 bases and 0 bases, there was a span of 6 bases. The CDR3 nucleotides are TGTGCCATCAGTGAGTCGAGGGATAGCAATCAGCCCCAGCATTTT. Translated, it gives CAISESRDSNQPQHF.

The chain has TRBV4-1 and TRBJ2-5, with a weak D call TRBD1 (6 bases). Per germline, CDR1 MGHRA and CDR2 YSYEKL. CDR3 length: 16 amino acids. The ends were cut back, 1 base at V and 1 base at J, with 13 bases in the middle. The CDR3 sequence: CASSQVAGAPQETQYF. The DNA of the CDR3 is TGCGCCAGCAGCCAAGTGGCAGGGGCCCCCCAAGAGACCCAGTACTTC.

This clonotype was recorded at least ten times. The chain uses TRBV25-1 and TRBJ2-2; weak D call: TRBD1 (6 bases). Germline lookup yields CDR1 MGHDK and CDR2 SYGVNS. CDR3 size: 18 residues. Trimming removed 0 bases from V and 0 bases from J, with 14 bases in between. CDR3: CASSEYFQDRANTGELFF. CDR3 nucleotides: TGTGCCAGCAGTGAATATTTTCAGGACAGAGCGAACACCGGGGAGCTGTTTTTT.

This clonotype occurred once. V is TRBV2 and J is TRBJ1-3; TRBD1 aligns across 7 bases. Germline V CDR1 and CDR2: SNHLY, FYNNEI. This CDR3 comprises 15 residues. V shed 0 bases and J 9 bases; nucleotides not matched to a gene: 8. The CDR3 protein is CASSEARDRYGTIYF. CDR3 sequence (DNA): TGTGCCAGCAGTGAAGCGAGGGACAGATATGGCACCATATATTTT. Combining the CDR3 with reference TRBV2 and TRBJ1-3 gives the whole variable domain EPEVTQTPSHQVTQMGQEVILRCVPISNHLYFYWYRQILGQKVEFLVSFYNNEISEKSEIFDDQFSVERPDGSNFTLKIRSTKLEDSAMYFCASSEARDRYGTIYFGEGSWLTVV.

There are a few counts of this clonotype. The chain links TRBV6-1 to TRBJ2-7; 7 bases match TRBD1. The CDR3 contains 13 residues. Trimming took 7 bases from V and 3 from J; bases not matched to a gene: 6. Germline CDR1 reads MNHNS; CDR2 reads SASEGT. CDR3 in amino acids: CASKTGQDYEQYF. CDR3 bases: TGTGCCAGCAAGACAGGACAGGACTACGAGCAGTACTTC.

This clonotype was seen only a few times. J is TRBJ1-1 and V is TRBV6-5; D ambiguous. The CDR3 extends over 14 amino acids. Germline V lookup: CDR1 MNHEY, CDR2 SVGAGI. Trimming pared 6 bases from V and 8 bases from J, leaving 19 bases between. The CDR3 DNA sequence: TGTGCCAGCAGGGTCGGTCAGAACCTGGCCGAAGCTTTCTTT. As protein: CASRVGQNLAEAFF.

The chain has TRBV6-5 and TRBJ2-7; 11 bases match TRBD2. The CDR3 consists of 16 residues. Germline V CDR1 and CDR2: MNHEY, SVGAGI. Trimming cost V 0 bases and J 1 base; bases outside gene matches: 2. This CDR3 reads CASSYSRTSGSYEQYF. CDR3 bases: TGTGCCAGCAGTTACTCGAGGACTAGCGGGTCCTACGAGCAGTACTTC.

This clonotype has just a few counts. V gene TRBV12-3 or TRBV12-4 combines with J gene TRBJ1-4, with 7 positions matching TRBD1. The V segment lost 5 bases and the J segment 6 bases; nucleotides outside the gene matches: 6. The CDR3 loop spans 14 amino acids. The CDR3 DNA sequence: TGTGCCAGCAGTCCACAGGGGTTTGATGAAAAACTGTTTTTT. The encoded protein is CASSPQGFDEKLFF.

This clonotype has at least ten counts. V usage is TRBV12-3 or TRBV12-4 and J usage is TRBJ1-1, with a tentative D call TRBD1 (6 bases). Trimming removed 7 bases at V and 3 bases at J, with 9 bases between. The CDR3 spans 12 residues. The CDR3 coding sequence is TGTGCCAGCACCCGGACAGACACTGAAGCTTTCTTT. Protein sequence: CASTRTDTEAFF.

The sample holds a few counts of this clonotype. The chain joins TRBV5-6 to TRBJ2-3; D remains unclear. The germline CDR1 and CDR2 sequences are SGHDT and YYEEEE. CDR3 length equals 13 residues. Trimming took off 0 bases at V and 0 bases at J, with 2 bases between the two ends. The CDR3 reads CASSLDSTDTQYF. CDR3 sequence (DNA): TGTGCCAGCAGCTTGGATAGCACAGATACGCAGTATTTT. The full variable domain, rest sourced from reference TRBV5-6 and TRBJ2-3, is DAGVTQSPTHLIKTRGQQVTLRCSPKSGHDTVSWYQQALGQGPQFIFQYYEEEERQRGNFPDRFSGHQFPNYSSELNVNALLLGDSALYLCASSLDSTDTQYFGPGTRLTVL.

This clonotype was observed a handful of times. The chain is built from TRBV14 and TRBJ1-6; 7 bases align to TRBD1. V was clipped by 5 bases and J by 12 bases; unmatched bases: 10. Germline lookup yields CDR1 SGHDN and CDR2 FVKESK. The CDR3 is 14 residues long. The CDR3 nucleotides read TGTGCCAGCAGCGCCCGGACAGGCCTGCGACCCCTCCACTTT. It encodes CASSARTGLRPLHF.

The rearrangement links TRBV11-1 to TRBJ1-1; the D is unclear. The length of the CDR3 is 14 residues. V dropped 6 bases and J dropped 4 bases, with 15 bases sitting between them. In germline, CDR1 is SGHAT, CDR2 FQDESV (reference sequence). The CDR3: CASSPTGRFTEAFF. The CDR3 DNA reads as TGTGCCAGCAGTCCCACGGGTCGATTCACTGAAGCTTTCTTT.

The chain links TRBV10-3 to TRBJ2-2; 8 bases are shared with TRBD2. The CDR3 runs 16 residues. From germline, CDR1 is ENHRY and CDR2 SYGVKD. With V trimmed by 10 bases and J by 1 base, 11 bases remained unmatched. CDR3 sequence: CASSSGGTVNTGELFF. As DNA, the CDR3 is TGTGCCAGCAGCTCGGGGGGGACGGTGAACACCGGGGAGCTGTTTTTT.

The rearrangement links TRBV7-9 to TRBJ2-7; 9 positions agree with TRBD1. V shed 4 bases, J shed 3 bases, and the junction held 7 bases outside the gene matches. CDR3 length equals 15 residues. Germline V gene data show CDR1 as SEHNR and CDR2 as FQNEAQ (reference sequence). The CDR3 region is CASSSWDRDYYEQYF. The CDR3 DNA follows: TGTGCCAGCAGCTCATGGGACAGGGACTACTACGAGCAGTACTTC.

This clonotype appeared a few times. The CDR3 nucleotides are TGTGCCAGCAGCTTCGACCCAAGCATGAACACTGAAGCTTTCTTT. Protein: CASSFDPSMNTEAFF. The chain carries TRBV11-2 and TRBJ1-1; D gene uncertain. Trimming removed 3 bases from V and 0 bases from J, with 11 bases in between. The CDR3 consists of 15 residues. Per germline, CDR1 SGHAT and CDR2 FQNNGV.

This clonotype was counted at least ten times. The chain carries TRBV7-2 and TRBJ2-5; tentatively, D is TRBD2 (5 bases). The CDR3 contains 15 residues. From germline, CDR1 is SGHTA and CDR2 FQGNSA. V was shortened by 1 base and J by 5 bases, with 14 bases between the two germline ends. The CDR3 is CASSLVGGSSETQYF. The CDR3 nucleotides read TGTGCCAGCAGCTTAGTCGGCGGGTCCTCGGAGACCCAGTACTTC.